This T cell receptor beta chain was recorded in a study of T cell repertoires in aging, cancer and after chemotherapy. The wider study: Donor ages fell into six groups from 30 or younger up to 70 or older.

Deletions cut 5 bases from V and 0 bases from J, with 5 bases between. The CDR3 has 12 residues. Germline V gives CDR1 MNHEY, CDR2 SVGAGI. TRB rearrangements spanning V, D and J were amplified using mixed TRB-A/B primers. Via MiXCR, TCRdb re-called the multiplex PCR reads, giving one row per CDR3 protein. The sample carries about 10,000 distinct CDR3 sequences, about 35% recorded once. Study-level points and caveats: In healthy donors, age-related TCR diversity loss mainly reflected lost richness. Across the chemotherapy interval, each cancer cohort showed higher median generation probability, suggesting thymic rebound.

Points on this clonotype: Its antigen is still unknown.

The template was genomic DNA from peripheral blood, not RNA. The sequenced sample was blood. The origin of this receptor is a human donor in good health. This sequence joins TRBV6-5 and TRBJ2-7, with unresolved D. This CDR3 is CASSPPSYEQYV. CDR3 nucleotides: TGTGCCAGCAGTCCCCCCTCCTACGAGCAGTACGTC.